The next 3 T cell receptor beta chains were all read from a single sample in a study of a mutant IDH1 vaccine in newly diagnosed glioma. Assay used: immunoSEQ multiplex PCR; TCRdb lists only in-frame clones, some missing. Of tens of thousands of clones in the sample, about four fifths were seen once. As to time point: baseline, week 1 (first vaccination visit). Treatment described: pre-vaccination baseline after standard-of-care therapy. This specimen consisted of PBMCs, obtained from a glioma patient treated with radiotherapy, temozolomide or both. The receptor source for this set is a man in his forties or fifties with glioma.

This sequence joins TRBV5-6 and TRBJ1-5; 10 bases align to TRBD1. Germline lookup yields CDR1 SGHDT and CDR2 YYEEEE. The junction had 10 bases not matched to a gene; V was cut back by 5 bases and J by 8 bases. This CDR3 comprises 15 residues. The CDR3 DNA reads TGTGCCAGCAGTACCGGGACAGGGGTCGGGGAGCCCCAGCATTTT. Its protein product is CASSTGTGVGEPQHF.

The J gene is TRBJ2-3, the V gene TRBV7-2; D not resolved. CDR1 SGHTA and CDR2 FQGNSA come from the germline V gene. This CDR3 has 12 amino acids. The V gene lost 4 bases and the J gene lost 0 bases, with 2 bases spanning the gap. The chain's CDR3 is CASSSSTDTQYF. The CDR3 DNA sequence: TGTGCCAGCAGCTCTAGCACAGATACGCAGTATTTT.

This clone was seen once. The chain couples TRBV5-6 to TRBJ2-4; D is ambiguous. Germline CDR1 and CDR2: SGHDT and YYEEEE. V was trimmed by 4 bases and J by 1 base, leaving 3 bases between them. This CDR3 spans 12 amino acids. The chain's CDR3 is CASSRAKNIQYF. The CDR3 bases are TGTGCCAGCAGCCGGGCCAAAAACATTCAGTACTTC.